This T cell receptor (beta chain) was recorded in a study of T cells in Graves' hyperthyroidism and ophthalmopathy. Study-wide results and limits: Among clonotypes expanded in thyroid above 0.001, most were also found in blood. Through a model of 13 V-J features, ophthalmopathy was separated from stable hyperthyroidism.

This clonotype came up many times. What it binds is not known. Exclusion criteria comprised uncontrolled infection, other autoimmune disease, pregnancy or lactation. PBMCs were derived from 7.5 to 10 ml fresh peripheral blood. The CDR3 length is 15 residues. The junction had 9 bases not matched to a gene; V was cut back by 6 bases and J by 5 bases. Per germline, CDR1 MDHEN and CDR2 SYDVKM. TCR beta CDR3 regions were amplified from RNA transcripts. First-round RT-PCR targeting the TCR CDR3 was performed with the HTBI primer set. TCRdb ran MiXCR on the multiplex PCR reads and lists one entry per CDR3 protein. The sample holds hundreds of thousands of distinct CDR3 sequences, roughly 15% seen once.

The chain combines TRBV28 with TRBJ1-2, with 10 bases fitting TRBD1. The TCR was taken from a woman aged 40 to 50 with Graves' ophthalmopathy. The sequenced material came from blood. Here the CDR3 reads CASRLGQGRVYGYTF. The CDR3 coding sequence is TGTGCCAGCAGACTGGGACAGGGGAGGGTATATGGCTACACCTTC.